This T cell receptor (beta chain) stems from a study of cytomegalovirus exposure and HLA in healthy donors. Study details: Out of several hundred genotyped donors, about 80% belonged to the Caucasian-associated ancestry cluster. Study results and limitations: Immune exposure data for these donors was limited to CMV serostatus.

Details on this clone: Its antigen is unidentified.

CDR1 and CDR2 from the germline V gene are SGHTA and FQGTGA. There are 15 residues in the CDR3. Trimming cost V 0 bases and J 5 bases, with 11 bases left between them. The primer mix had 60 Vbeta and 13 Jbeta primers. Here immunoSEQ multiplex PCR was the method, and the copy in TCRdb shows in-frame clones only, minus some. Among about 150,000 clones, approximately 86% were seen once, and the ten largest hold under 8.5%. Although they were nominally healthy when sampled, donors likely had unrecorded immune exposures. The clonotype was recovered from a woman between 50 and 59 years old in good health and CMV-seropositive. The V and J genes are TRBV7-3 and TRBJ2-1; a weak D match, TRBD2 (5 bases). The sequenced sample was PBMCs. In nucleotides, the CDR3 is TGTGCCAGCAGCTTAACGCCGGGGTTCAACAATGAGCAGTTCTTC. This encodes CASSLTPGFNNEQFF.